Presented here are 21 T cell receptor beta chains from one specimen sequenced in a study of OX40 agonist ivuxolimab in advanced cancers. Clones were read by immunoSEQ multiplex PCR, and TCRdb kept only the in-frame ones, dropping some. The data show about 60,000 clones, 90% to 95% seen once. The material sequenced was CD4+ or CD8+ T cells sorted from blood, taken in a trial of the OX40 agonist ivuxolimab. The source is an adult with an advanced solid tumor such as melanoma, head and neck, liver or kidney cancer.

The chain is built from TRBV7-9 and TRBJ2-3; 16 positions match TRBD2. The CDR3 totals 18 residues. V dropped 5 bases and J dropped 6; count of bases not matched to a gene: 11. Germline lookup yields CDR1 SEHNR and CDR2 FQNEAQ (reference sequence). The CDR3 region is CASSGTGLAGGPVDTQYF. The CDR3 DNA sequence: TGTGCCAGCAGCGGAACGGGACTAGCGGGAGGGCCGGTCGATACGCAGTATTTT.

The count of this clone is one. Other DNA sequences of this sample code for an identical CDR3. CDR3 amino acids: CASSGTGTSTDTQYF. The DNA of the CDR3 is TGTGCCAGCAGCGGGACCGGAACTAGCACAGATACGCAGTATTTT. The chain combines TRBV9 with TRBJ2-3; no definite D call. Trimming stripped 3 bases from V and 0 bases from J, with 11 bases between. CDR1 and CDR2 from the germline V gene are SGDLS and YYNGEE. The length of the CDR3 is 15 residues.

The rearrangement joins TRBV7-9 to TRBJ2-2; D might be TRBD1 or TRBD2, each matching 6 bases. The germline V and J ends were trimmed by 8 bases and 5 bases, with 12 bases remaining between them. This CDR3 has 13 amino acids. Germline loops: CDR1 SEHNR, CDR2 FQNEAQ (reference sequence). The CDR3 loop reads CASGGGMTGELFF. For the CDR3, the DNA is TGTGCCAGCGGAGGGGGTATGACCGGGGAGCTGTTTTTT.

This clone appeared once. This chain links TRBV18 with TRBJ2-3; 7 bases map to TRBD1. This CDR3 contains 16 residues. J was trimmed by 2 bases and V by 2 bases; bases with no gene match: 7. Per germline, CDR1 KGHSH and CDR2 LQKENI. CDR3 DNA: TGTGCCAGCTCACCATGGGGCGGACAGGACACAGATACGCAGTATTTT. It specifies CASSPWGGQDTDTQYF.

This clone was recorded only once. The chain employs TRBV27 and TRBJ2-7, with D uncertain. V was trimmed by 3 bases and J by 6 bases, leaving 9 bases between them. The CDR3 is 12 amino acids. Germline V gene sequence: CDR1 MNHEY, CDR2 SMNVEV (reference sequence). In DNA, the CDR3 is TGTGCCAGCAGTTTTGGTTCGTCCGAGCAGTACTTC. This gives the protein CASSFGSSEQYF.

The chain is built from TRBV7-2 and TRBJ2-7; possible D gene TRBD1, 5 bases. The V gene lost 2 bases and the J gene lost 7 bases, with 12 bases spanning the gap. CDR1 is SGHTA, CDR2 FQGNSA, per germline. This CDR3 spans 13 amino acids. This CDR3 reads CASSLWGNWEQYF. CDR3 coding DNA: TGTGCCAGCAGCTTATGGGGCAACTGGGAGCAGTACTTC.

The chain joins TRBV12-5 to TRBJ2-1; D unresolved. Germline CDR1 and CDR2: LGHNT and FRNRAP. The V and J ends lost 3 bases and 6 bases respectively, with 9 bases between them. The length of the CDR3 is 13 residues. The CDR3 loop reads CASGFSNPNEQFF. In DNA form, the CDR3 reads TGTGCTAGTGGTTTCTCTAACCCCAATGAGCAGTTCTTC.

V gene TRBV28 combines with J gene TRBJ2-3; no clear D gene. Trimming stripped 4 bases from V and 0 bases from J, with 11 bases between. Germline V CDR1 and CDR2: MDHEN, SYDVKM. The CDR3 is 15 residues long. The CDR3 DNA follows: TGTGCCAGCAGTTCGACATCAAGGAGCACAGATACGCAGTATTTT. Encoded protein: CASSSTSRSTDTQYF. Full variable domain (rest looked up from reference TRBV28 and TRBJ2-3): DVKVTQSSRYLVKRTGEKVFLECVQDMDHENMFWYRQDPGLGLRLIYFSYDVKMKEKGDIPEGYSVSREKKERFSLILESASTNQTSMYLCASSSTSRSTDTQYFGPGTRLTVL.

The chain employs TRBV2 and TRBJ2-5, with D perhaps TRBD1 or TRBD2 (5 bases each). Trimming took off 5 bases at V and 4 bases at J, with 14 bases between the two ends. CDR1 and CDR2 from the germline V gene are SNHLY and FYNNEI. There are 14 residues in the CDR3. For the CDR3, the DNA is TGTGCCAGCAGTTGGGACCCCGGGGCAGAGACCCAGTACTTC. Encoded protein: CASSWDPGAETQYF. Supplemented by reference TRBV2 and TRBJ2-5, the full variable domain reads EPEVTQTPSHQVTQMGQEVILRCVPISNHLYFYWYRQILGQKVEFLVSFYNNEISEKSEIFDDQFSVERPDGSNFTLKIRSTKLEDSAMYFCASSWDPGAETQYFGPGTRLLVL.

V usage is TRBV27 and J usage is TRBJ2-7; weak D call: TRBD1 (6 bases). The CDR3 spans 14 residues. Germline V gene sequence: CDR1 MNHEY, CDR2 SMNVEV (reference sequence). The ends were cut back, 3 bases at V and 7 bases at J, with 16 bases in the middle. The CDR3 loop reads CASSFYQGTGEQYF. The CDR3, as DNA: TGTGCCAGCAGTTTCTACCAGGGCACAGGGGAGCAGTACTTC.

The CDR3 here is CASSQGGVSGEQYF. CDR3 bases: TGTGCCAGCAGCCAGGGTGGGGTTTCGGGAGAGCAGTACTTC. The V call is TRBV6-5, the J call TRBJ2-7; D is tentatively TRBD1 or TRBD2 (5 bases each). Germline V gene lookup returns CDR1 MNHEY and CDR2 SVGAGI. Trimming removed 6 bases from V and 7 bases from J, with 19 bases in between. The CDR3 runs 14 residues.

The chain carries TRBV7-9 and TRBJ2-1; D gene unclear. Germline V gene data show CDR1 as SEHNR and CDR2 as FQNEAQ (reference sequence). The CDR3 spans 13 residues. Trimming took off 1 base at V and 4 bases at J, with 5 bases between the two ends. CDR3 residues: CASSLGPYNEQFF. The CDR3 nucleotides are TGTGCCAGCAGCTTAGGACCTTACAATGAGCAGTTCTTC.

J is TRBJ2-5 and V is TRBV27; the match to TRBD2 covers 9 bases. This CDR3 spans 14 amino acids. V lost 2 bases to trimming and J lost 5 bases; unmatched junction nucleotides: 3. Germline CDR1 MNHEY, CDR2 SMNVEV (reference sequence). CDR3 coding DNA: TGTGCCAGCAGTTTAGTAGCGGGAGCGGAGACCCAGTACTTC. This sequence encodes CASSLVAGAETQYF.

The genes are TRBV4-2 and TRBJ2-7, with no clear D. This CDR3 has 12 amino acids. The germline gives CDR1 LGHNA, CDR2 YNFKEQ. V lost 3 bases and J lost 5, with 8 bases in between. The CDR3 DNA sequence: TGTGCCAGCAGCCAGAATCCCCACGAGCAGTACTTC. Protein: CASSQNPHEQYF.

V usage is TRBV7-8 and J usage is TRBJ2-7; 7 positions match TRBD2. The CDR3 covers 15 residues. With 2 bases clipped from V and 4 bases from J, the junction kept 8 bases outside the gene matches. Per the germline V gene, CDR1 is SGHVS and CDR2 is FQNEAQ. The CDR3 is CASSLMAGVGYEQYF. The CDR3 bases are TGTGCCAGCAGCTTAATGGCGGGAGTGGGGTACGAGCAGTACTTC. Full variable domain (rest looked up from reference TRBV7-8 and TRBJ2-7): GAGVSQSPRYKVAKRGQDVALRCDPISGHVSLFWYQQALGQGPEFLTYFQNEAQLDKSGLPSDRFFAERPEGSVSTLKIQRTQQEDSAVYLCASSLMAGVGYEQYFGPGTRLTVT.

DNA of the CDR3: TGTGCCAGCAGCCCCACCCCCACTGAAGCTTTCTTT. It translates to CASSPTPTEAFF. The rearrangement joins TRBV11-3 to TRBJ1-1; D remains unclear. In germline, CDR1 is SGHNT, CDR2 YENEEA. The CDR3 is 12 residues long. V was pared by 5 bases and J by 4 bases, with 8 bases between. Full variable domain (outside the CDR3, taken from reference TRBV11-3 and TRBJ1-1): EAGVVQSPRYKIIEKKQPVAFWCNPISGHNTLYWYLQNLGQGPELLIRYENEEAVDDSQLPKDRFSAERLKGVDSTLKIQPAELGDSAVYLCASSPTPTEAFFGQGTRLTVV.

The CDR3 DNA follows: TGTGCCAGCAGCTTGGGGTGGTTAGCGGGAGCACCCGACGAGACCCAGTACTTC. Encoded protein: CASSLGWLAGAPDETQYF. This chain uses TRBV5-6 with TRBJ2-5; TRBD2 aligns across 9 bases. Germline V lookup: CDR1 SGHDT, CDR2 YYEEEE. This CDR3 is built from 18 residues. J lost 5 bases, V lost 0 bases, and 14 bases had no gene match. Using reference TRBV5-6 and TRBJ2-5 for the parts outside the CDR3, the full variable domain is DAGVTQSPTHLIKTRGQQVTLRCSPKSGHDTVSWYQQALGQGPQFIFQYYEEEERQRGNFPDRFSGHQFPNYSSELNVNALLLGDSALYLCASSLGWLAGAPDETQYFGPGTRLLVL.

V usage is TRBV27 and J usage is TRBJ2-1; the match to TRBD2 covers 8 bases. The CDR3 sequence is 15 residues long. V was pared by 2 bases and J by 6 bases, with 6 bases of the junction left unmatched. CDR1 and CDR2 (germline): MNHEY, SMNVEV (reference sequence). As DNA, the CDR3 is TGTGCCAGCAGTTTAGGGGCTAGCGGGTTCAATGAGCAGTTCTTC. Protein: CASSLGASGFNEQFF.

V is TRBV5-5 and J is TRBJ1-1; 12 nucleotides line up with TRBD1. The junction had 9 bases not matched to a gene; V was cut back by 4 bases and J by 5 bases. The germline V gene encodes CDR1 SGHKS and CDR2 YYEKEE (reference sequence). The CDR3 runs 16 residues. The CDR3 protein is CASSAGDRGLWTEAFF. CDR3 nucleotide sequence: TGTGCCAGCAGCGCGGGGGACAGGGGGCTCTGGACTGAAGCTTTCTTT.

The chain joins TRBV7-8 to TRBJ1-1; D unresolved. The germline V gene has CDR1 SGHVS and CDR2 FQNEAQ. With 3 bases removed from V and 2 bases from J, the gap between germline ends came to 10 bases. The CDR3 contains 14 residues. The CDR3 DNA sequence: TGTGCCAGCAGCTTGGATTGGGGAAACACTGAAGCTTTCTTT. It is translated as CASSLDWGNTEAFF.

The genes are TRBV27 and TRBJ2-7; D is uncertain. Per germline, CDR1 MNHEY and CDR2 SMNVEV (reference sequence). V shed 5 bases and J shed 2 bases, with 19 bases lying between them. The CDR3 is 16 amino acids. The CDR3 nucleotides are TGTGCCAGCAGTCCCCGCCAACCTCGACGAGCCTACGAGCAGTACTTC. Its protein product is CASSPRQPRRAYEQYF.